The 28 T cell receptor beta chains in this list originate from one sample, sequenced in a study of cytomegalovirus exposure and HLA in healthy donors. With 60 Vbeta and 13 Jbeta primers, the PCR was carried out. Measured with immunoSEQ multiplex PCR; TCRdb has only the in-frame clones, and not every one. The table lists approximately 100,000 clones, 78% of them singletons. Sequenced: PBMCs. Receptors were obtained from a middle-aged woman in good health and CMV-seronegative.

V gene TRBV6-4 combines with J gene TRBJ2-2; 9 bases line up with TRBD1. From germline, CDR1 is MRHNA and CDR2 SNTAGT. J was trimmed by 5 bases and V by 2 bases; bases with no gene match: 6. This CDR3 spans 16 amino acids. CDR3 bases: TGTGCCAGCAGTGACGGATCGACAGGGGGGACCGGGGAGCTGTTTTTT. Its protein product is CASSDGSTGGTGELFF.

V usage is TRBV29-1 and J usage is TRBJ2-1; TRBD2 aligns across 8 bases. The germline V gene encodes CDR1 SQVTM and CDR2 ANQGSEA. Trimming removed 6 bases from V and 9 bases from J; junction bases left unmatched: 10. The CDR3 covers 13 residues. CDR3 sequence (DNA): TGCAGCGTAACGGGAGGGACCATCCTTGAGCAGTTCTTC. Its protein product is CSVTGGTILEQFF.

This chain joins TRBV27 and TRBJ1-4, with TRBD1 identical over 9 bases. In germline, CDR1 is MNHEY, CDR2 SMNVEV (reference sequence). The length of the CDR3 is 14 residues. The V gene end was trimmed by 5 bases and the J gene end by 6 bases; junction bases not matched to a gene: 4. The CDR3 sequence: CASSPGTGYEKLFF. The DNA of the CDR3 is TGTGCCAGCAGTCCCGGGACAGGGTATGAAAAACTGTTTTTT.

The chain couples TRBV29-1 to TRBJ2-3, with D perhaps TRBD1 (5 bases). In germline, CDR1 is SQVTM, CDR2 ANQGSEA. The CDR3 spans 15 residues. V gave up 4 bases and J gave up 1 base, with 15 bases separating them. The CDR3 sequence is CSVGKGPTGTDTQYF. The CDR3 DNA reads as TGCAGCGTTGGGAAGGGGCCTACTGGCACAGATACGCAGTATTTT.

In this sample, this clone turned up a few times. This chain connects TRBV25-1 to TRBJ2-1, with 8 bases aligning to TRBD2. V trimming: 5 bases; J trimming: 4 bases; junction bases outside the gene matches: 4. Germline values: CDR1 MGHDK, CDR2 SYGVNS. The CDR3 runs to 14 residues. The CDR3 DNA reads as TGTGCCAGCAGTTCCGGGACTAGGTACAATGAGCAGTTCTTC. This gives the protein CASSSGTRYNEQFF.

The rearrangement joins TRBV25-1 to TRBJ1-1; a weak D match, TRBD1 (6 bases). From germline, CDR1 is MGHDK and CDR2 SYGVNS. Trimming left V 5 bases short and J 4 bases short, with 14 bases between. The CDR3 has 14 residues. Here the CDR3 reads CASSQGMYGTEAFF. CDR3 nucleotide sequence: TGTGCCAGCAGTCAGGGGATGTATGGCACTGAAGCTTTCTTT.

The CDR3 reads CASSPAGERYEQYF. The CDR3 nucleotides are TGTGCCAGCTCCCCAGCGGGAGAGAGGTACGAGCAGTACTTC. The chain uses TRBV18 and TRBJ2-7; TRBD2 aligns across 8 bases. Germline CDR1 reads KGHSH; CDR2 reads LQKENI. Unmatched junction bases numbered 8, after V lost 6 bases and J lost 4 bases. The CDR3 consists of 14 residues.

This chain connects TRBV5-1 to TRBJ2-3; D may be TRBD2 (5 bases). The V end was cut by 1 base, the J end by 8 bases, with 11 bases between. The CDR3 is made up of 13 amino acids. Germline CDR1 SGHRS, CDR2 YFSETQ. The CDR3 reads CASSLSGQTTQYF. CDR3 DNA: TGCGCCAGCAGCTTGAGCGGTCAAACTACGCAGTATTTT.

The rearrangement links TRBV30 to TRBJ1-5, with 8 bases matching TRBD1. V shed 0 bases and J 10 bases; nucleotides not matched to a gene: 8. Germline V lookup: CDR1 GTSNPN, CDR2 SVGIG (reference sequence). This CDR3 has 14 residues. The CDR3 bases are TGTGCCTGGAGTGTAGCGACAGGGGAGGGACCCCAGCATTTT. Translating it yields CAWSVATGEGPQHF.

The V gene is TRBV4-3, the J gene TRBJ2-1, with no clear D. Between the trimmed V and J ends, which lost 4 bases and 13 bases, there was a span of 17 bases. Germline V gene lookup returns CDR1 LGHNA and CDR2 YSLEER. CDR3 length: 13 amino acids. CDR3 in DNA: TGCGCCAGCAGCCTAAATTATCTAGACTTCCAGTTCTTC. Its translation is CASSLNYLDFQFF.

This clone was picked up a small number of times. This chain connects TRBV7-2 to TRBJ2-7; maybe TRBD2 (6 bases). The CDR3 totals 14 residues. Trimming took 5 bases from V and 4 from J, leaving 15 bases between them. Germline V gives CDR1 SGHTA, CDR2 FQGNSA. CDR3 in amino acids: CASSRRRGVYEQYF. DNA for the CDR3: TGTGCCAGCAGCCGTAGGAGGGGTGTATACGAGCAGTACTTC. Full variable domain (rest looked up from reference TRBV7-2 and TRBJ2-7): GAGVSQSPSNKVTEKGKDVELRCDPISGHTALYWYRQSLGQGLEFLIYFQGNSAPDKSGLPSDRFSAERTGGSVSTLTIQRTQQEDSAVYLCASSRRRGVYEQYFGPGTRLTVT.

In its sample, this clone was seen once. The CDR3 loop is CASSLAPGLSHGYTF. The CDR3 DNA follows: TGTGCCAGCAGCTTAGCCCCTGGACTAAGCCATGGCTACACCTTC. The rearrangement uses TRBV7-9 and TRBJ1-2, with D hard to call. The CDR3 totals 15 residues. Per germline, CDR1 SEHNR and CDR2 FQNEAQ (reference sequence). V was cut by 0 bases and J by 6 bases, with 14 bases left in between.

This clone was counted once. Here the CDR3 DNA reads TGTGCCAGCAGCGCATTCGGACTAGCGTCAACCTACAATGAGCAGTTCTTC. This encodes CASSAFGLASTYNEQFF. The chain combines TRBV14 with TRBJ2-1; 9 bases match TRBD2. The CDR3 totals 17 residues. The germline CDR1 and CDR2 sequences are SGHDN and FVKESK. After removal of 5 bases from V and 2 bases from J, the junction contained 10 bases not matched to a gene.

In this sample, this clone turned up a few times. The chain is built from TRBV5-6 and TRBJ1-2; the D is unclear. The V gene's germline CDR1 is SGHDT and CDR2 YYEEEE. V was shortened by 4 bases and J by 8 bases, with 15 bases between the two germline ends. The CDR3 totals 13 residues. The CDR3 here is CASSKRSWYGYTF. The CDR3 DNA reads as TGTGCCAGCAGCAAAAGGAGCTGGTACGGCTACACCTTC.

The chain has TRBV30 and TRBJ2-4; D is possibly TRBD2 (7 bases). Trimming shortened V by 7 bases and J by 8 bases, and 18 bases separated the two germline ends. This CDR3 has 13 amino acids. CDR1 is GTSNPN and CDR2 is SVGIG in the germline V gene (reference sequence). CDR3 DNA: TGTGCCTACTCCCGGGGGGCTGGATACATTCAGTACTTC. Translation gives CAYSRGAGYIQYF.

The V call is TRBV21-1, the J call TRBJ2-7; the listed D gene, TRBD2, was not tested against the DNA. TRBV21-1 is given as a pseudogene. This CDR3 is 14 amino acids long. The CDR3 region has the DNA TGTGCCAGCAGCATAAGCCCCAAAAACTACGAGCAGTACTTC. Protein sequence: CASSISPKNYEQYF.

This chain links TRBV9 with TRBJ1-1; D is perhaps TRBD1 (6 bases). V lost 0 bases and J lost 3, with 9 bases in between. Germline loops: CDR1 SGDLS, CDR2 YYNGEE. The length of the CDR3 is 14 residues. CDR3 sequence: CASSVEGVDTEAFF. In DNA, the CDR3 is TGTGCCAGCAGCGTAGAGGGGGTGGACACTGAAGCTTTCTTT. Using reference TRBV9 and TRBJ1-1 for the parts outside the CDR3, the full variable domain is DSGVTQTPKHLITATGQRVTLRCSPRSGDLSVYWYQQSLDQGLQFLIQYYNGEERAKGNILERFSAQQFPDLHSELNLSSLELGDSALYFCASSVEGVDTEAFFGQGTRLTVV.

The CDR3 loop is CASSPDRSVLSRVDNEQFF. The CDR3 bases are TGTGCCAGCTCACCAGATCGCTCCGTCCTTTCAAGAGTCGACAATGAGCAGTTCTTC. The gene calls are TRBV18 and TRBJ2-1, with D uncertain. Trimming stripped 2 bases from V and 5 bases from J, with 25 bases between. Germline CDR1 is KGHSH and CDR2 is LQKENI. The CDR3 runs to 19 residues.

The chain recombines TRBV9 with TRBJ2-5; D may be TRBD1 (6 bases). The tail of the sequence fits TRBJ2-7 better, so the J call may be wrong. Per germline, CDR1 SGDLS and CDR2 YYNGEE. The CDR3 runs 13 residues. The CDR3 DNA follows: TGTGCCAGCAGCGTCCAACAGGGTTACGAGCAGTACTTC. This encodes CASSVQQGYEQYF.

V is TRBV4-2 and J is TRBJ1-2; 9 positions match TRBD1. V lost 1 base to trimming and J lost 6 bases; unmatched junction nucleotides: 12. The CDR3 runs 17 residues. The germline V gene has CDR1 LGHNA and CDR2 YNFKEQ. This chain's CDR3 is CASSQGPSQQGADGYTF. For the CDR3, the DNA is TGTGCCAGCAGCCAAGGGCCCTCCCAACAGGGGGCGGATGGCTACACCTTC.

This chain connects TRBV6-6 to TRBJ1-5; TRBD1 agrees at 8 bases. In germline, CDR1 is MNHNY, CDR2 SVGAGI (reference sequence). The CDR3 spans 14 residues. V lost 5 bases to trimming and J lost 4 bases; unmatched junction nucleotides: 4. CDR3 region: CASSGQGRNQPQHF. In DNA, the CDR3 is TGTGCCAGCAGTGGACAGGGTCGTAATCAGCCCCAGCATTTT.

The V gene is TRBV4-1, the J gene TRBJ1-5, with 9 positions matching TRBD1. The J segment lost 0 bases and the V segment lost 2 bases, leaving 5 bases of the junction unmatched. The germline gives CDR1 MGHRA, CDR2 YSYEKL. The CDR3 covers 17 residues. CDR3 sequence: CASSQPGTGYSNQPQHF. Written as DNA, the CDR3 is TGCGCCAGCAGCCAACCCGGGACAGGGTATAGCAATCAGCCCCAGCATTTT.

The chain recombines TRBV12-5 with TRBJ2-1; D possibly corresponds to TRBD1 (6 bases). In germline, CDR1 is LGHNT, CDR2 FRNRAP. This CDR3 contains 14 residues. Trimming pared 5 bases from V and 9 bases from J, leaving 17 bases between. The DNA for the CDR3 is TGTGCTAGTGGTCCTAACAGGGACCAGGGTGAGCAGTTCTTC. Encoded protein: CASGPNRDQGEQFF.

This chain links TRBV18 with TRBJ2-5, with D possibly matching TRBD2 (6 bases). The J call is uncertain, as TRBJ2-7 better fits the DNA end. The CDR3 is made up of 13 amino acids. Germline V gene sequence: CDR1 KGHSH, CDR2 LQKENI. The CDR3 nucleotides read TGTGCCAGCTCACCCGGGGGACCCTACGAGCAGTACTTC. It specifies CASSPGGPYEQYF.

This rearrangement joins TRBV7-8 to TRBJ1-2; D might be TRBD1 (6 bases). Germline V lookup: CDR1 SGHVS, CDR2 FQNEAQ. V shed 2 bases and J shed 5 bases, with 18 bases lying between them. There are 16 residues in the CDR3. CDR3 sequence: CASSLRGKGTIYGYTF. The CDR3, as DNA: TGTGCCAGCAGCTTAAGAGGGAAGGGGACAATTTATGGCTACACCTTC.

The chain recombines TRBV19 with TRBJ2-7, with TRBD1 identical over 8 bases. The CDR3 consists of 14 residues. CDR1 and CDR2 (germline): LNHDA, SQIVND (reference sequence). With V trimmed by 4 bases and J by 9 bases, 11 bases remained unmatched. The CDR3 loop is CASSSGTGEFVQYF. CDR3 sequence (DNA): TGTGCCAGTAGTAGCGGGACAGGTGAATTTGTGCAGTACTTC. Full variable domain (remainder filled in from reference TRBV19 and TRBJ2-7): DGGITQSPKYLFRKEGQNVTLSCEQNLNHDAMYWYRQDPGQGLRLIYYSQIVNDFQKGDIAEGYSVSREKKESFPLTVTSAQKNPTAFYLCASSSGTGEFVQYFGPGTRLTVT.

This rearrangement joins TRBV28 to TRBJ2-6; D is undetermined. With 11 bases removed from V and 0 bases from J, the gap between germline ends came to 17 bases. CDR1 is MDHEN and CDR2 is SYDVKM in the germline V gene. The CDR3 runs 16 residues. The CDR3 loop reads CAAKTTTRSGANVLTF. Here the CDR3 DNA reads TGTGCCGCAAAGACAACGACCCGCTCTGGGGCCAACGTCCTGACTTTC.

This clone was observed once. This chain connects TRBV15 to TRBJ1-2, with D perhaps matching TRBD1 (5 bases). The V end lost 0 bases, the J end lost 2 bases, and 13 bases lay between the germline ends. The CDR3 extends over 16 amino acids. In germline, CDR1 is LNHNV, CDR2 YYDKDF (reference sequence). The CDR3 coding sequence is TGTGCCACCAGCAGAGATGGCAGGGTGGTAAACTATGGCTACACCTTC. This sequence encodes CATSRDGRVVNYGYTF.